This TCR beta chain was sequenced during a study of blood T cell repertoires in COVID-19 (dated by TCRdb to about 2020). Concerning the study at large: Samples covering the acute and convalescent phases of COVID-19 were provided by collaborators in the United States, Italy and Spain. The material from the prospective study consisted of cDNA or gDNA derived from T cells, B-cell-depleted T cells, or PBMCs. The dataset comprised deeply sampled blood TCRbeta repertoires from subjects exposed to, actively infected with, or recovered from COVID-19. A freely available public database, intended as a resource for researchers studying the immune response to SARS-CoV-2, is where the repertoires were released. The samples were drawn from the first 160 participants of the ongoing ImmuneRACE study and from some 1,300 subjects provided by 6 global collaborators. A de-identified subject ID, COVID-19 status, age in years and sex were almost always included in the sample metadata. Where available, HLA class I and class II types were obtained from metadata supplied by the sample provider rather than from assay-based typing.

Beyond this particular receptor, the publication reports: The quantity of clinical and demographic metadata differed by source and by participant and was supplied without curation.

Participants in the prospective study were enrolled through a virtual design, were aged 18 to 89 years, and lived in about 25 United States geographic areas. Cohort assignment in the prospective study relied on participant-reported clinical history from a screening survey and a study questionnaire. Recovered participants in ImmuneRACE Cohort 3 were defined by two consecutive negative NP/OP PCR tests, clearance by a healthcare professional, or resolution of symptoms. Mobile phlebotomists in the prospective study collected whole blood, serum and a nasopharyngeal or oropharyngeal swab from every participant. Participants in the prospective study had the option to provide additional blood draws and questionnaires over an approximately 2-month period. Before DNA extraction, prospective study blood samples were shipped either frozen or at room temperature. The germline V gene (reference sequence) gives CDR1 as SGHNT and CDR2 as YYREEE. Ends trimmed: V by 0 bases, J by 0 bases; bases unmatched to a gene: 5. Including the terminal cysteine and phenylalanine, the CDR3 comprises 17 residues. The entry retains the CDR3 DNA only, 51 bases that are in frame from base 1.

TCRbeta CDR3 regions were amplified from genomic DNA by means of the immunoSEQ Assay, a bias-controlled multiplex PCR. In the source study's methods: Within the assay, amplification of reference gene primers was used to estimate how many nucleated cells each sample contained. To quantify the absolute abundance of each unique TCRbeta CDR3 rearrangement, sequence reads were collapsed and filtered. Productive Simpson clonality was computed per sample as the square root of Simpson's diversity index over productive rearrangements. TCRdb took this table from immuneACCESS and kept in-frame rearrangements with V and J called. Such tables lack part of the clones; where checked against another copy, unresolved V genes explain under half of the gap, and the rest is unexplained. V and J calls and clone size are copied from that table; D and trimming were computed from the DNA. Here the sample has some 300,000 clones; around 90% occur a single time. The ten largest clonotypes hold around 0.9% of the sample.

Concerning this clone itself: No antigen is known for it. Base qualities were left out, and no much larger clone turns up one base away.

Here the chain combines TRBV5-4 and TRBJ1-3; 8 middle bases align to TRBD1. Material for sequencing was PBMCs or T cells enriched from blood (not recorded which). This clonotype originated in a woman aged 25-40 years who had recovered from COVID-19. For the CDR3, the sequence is CASSLALGTGSGNTIYF. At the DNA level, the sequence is TGTGCCAGCAGCTTGGCCCTTGGGACAGGCTCTGGAAACACCATATATTTT.